This entry lists 22 T cell receptor beta chains sequenced from one sample in a study of blood T cell repertoires in COVID-19. Only in-frame clones appear in the TCRdb table, and some are missing; sequencing was by immunoSEQ multiplex PCR. The sample consists of some 160,000 clones, around four fifths of them appearing once. Sequencing used peripheral blood. Receptors originate from a woman of 80 years or more with COVID-19, enrolled during active disease.

The chain joins TRBV27 to TRBJ2-2; D is ambiguous. This CDR3 spans 14 amino acids. Trimming removed 6 bases from V and 1 base from J, with 9 bases in between. Germline loops: CDR1 MNHEY, CDR2 SMNVEV (reference sequence). CDR3 sequence reads: CASRREVNTGELFF. CDR3 sequence (DNA): TGTGCCAGCAGGAGAGAAGTGAACACCGGGGAGCTGTTTTTT.

The chain is built from TRBV11-2 and TRBJ1-2, with D possibly matching TRBD1 (6 bases). This CDR3 region has 16 residues. V was shortened by 5 bases and J by 6 bases, with 22 bases between the two germline ends. Germline CDR1 is SGHAT and CDR2 is FQNNGV. CDR3 in amino acids: CASSQLTGPRGNGYTF. CDR3 nucleotide sequence: TGTGCCAGCAGCCAATTGACAGGCCCGAGGGGAAATGGCTACACCTTC.

The gene calls are TRBV6-5 and TRBJ2-7; no firm D call. Trimming cost V 5 bases and J 0 bases, with 14 bases left between them. There are 15 residues in the CDR3. Germline values: CDR1 MNHEY, CDR2 SVGAGI. This CDR3 reads CASSTRHLSSYEQYF. The CDR3 nucleotides are TGTGCCAGCAGTACGAGACACTTAAGCTCCTACGAGCAGTACTTC.

The chain carries TRBV9 and TRBJ1-2; the match to TRBD1 covers 10 bases. The junction had 2 bases not matched to a gene; V was cut back by 3 bases and J by 0 bases. This CDR3 spans 15 amino acids. Looked up from germline, CDR1 is SGDLS and CDR2 is YYNGEE. Here the CDR3 DNA reads TGTGCCAGCAGCGAAGGGACAGGGGCTAACTATGGCTACACCTTC. Protein product: CASSEGTGANYGYTF.

V usage is TRBV5-1 and J usage is TRBJ1-6; D uncertain. V was clipped by 0 bases and J by 0 bases, with 10 bases between them. This CDR3 has 17 amino acids. Per the germline V gene, CDR1 is SGHRS and CDR2 is YFSETQ. The CDR3 sequence: CASSLERQSSYNSPLHF. The CDR3 bases are TGCGCCAGCAGCTTGGAGCGTCAAAGCTCCTATAATTCACCCCTCCACTTT.

The chain's CDR3 is CASSSQGPLYGYTF. The CDR3 DNA follows: TGTGCCAGCAGCTCTCAGGGTCCCCTCTATGGCTACACCTTC. The rearrangement links TRBV5-6 to TRBJ1-2; tentative D call: TRBD1 (5 bases). The CDR3 consists of 14 residues. Trimming removed 3 bases at V and 4 bases at J, with 13 bases between. CDR1 and CDR2 (germline): SGHDT, YYEEEE.

This chain connects TRBV11-2 to TRBJ2-7, with D tentatively TRBD2 (6 bases). From germline, CDR1 is SGHAT and CDR2 FQNNGV. Deletions cut 6 bases from V and 2 bases from J, with 11 bases between. This CDR3 region has 13 residues. This CDR3 reads CASRIPGAYEQYF. CDR3 in DNA: TGTGCCAGCAGAATACCGGGGGCCTACGAGCAGTACTTC.

The sample holds a few counts of this clone. The chain recombines TRBV7-9 with TRBJ1-4; 8 bases map to TRBD1. J lost 7 bases, V lost 6 bases, and 7 bases had no gene match. The CDR3 is 14 residues long. Germline loops: CDR1 SEHNR, CDR2 FQNEAQ (reference sequence). CDR3 protein: CASSQDRGGEKLFF. The CDR3 nucleotides read TGTGCCAGCAGTCAAGACAGGGGTGGTGAAAAACTGTTTTTT.

The rearrangement uses TRBV2 and TRBJ1-2, with D hard to call. Trimming pared 7 bases from V and 7 bases from J, leaving 13 bases between. Germline loops: CDR1 SNHLY, CDR2 FYNNEI. The CDR3 loop spans 12 amino acids. Written as DNA, the CDR3 is TGTGCCAGCACCGAGTACCAGGCTGGCTACACCTTC. Residues: CASTEYQAGYTF. The variable domain in full, with the rest retrieved from reference TRBV2 and TRBJ1-2, is EPEVTQTPSHQVTQMGQEVILRCVPISNHLYFYWYRQILGQKVEFLVSFYNNEISEKSEIFDDQFSVERPDGSNFTLKIRSTKLEDSAMYFCASTEYQAGYTFGSGTRLTVV.

The chain combines TRBV6-6 with TRBJ1-2; D remains ambiguous. Germline CDR1 MNHNY, CDR2 SVGAGI (reference sequence). Trimming cost V 1 base and J 2 bases, with 8 bases left between them. This CDR3 region has 14 residues. CDR3 nucleotide sequence: TGTGCCAGCAGTTACTTCGACGGGAACTATGGCTACACCTTC. Translating gives CASSYFDGNYGYTF.

V and J are TRBV19 and TRBJ1-4, with a tentative D call TRBD1 (6 bases). Trimming shortened V by 5 bases and J by 5 bases, and 12 bases separated the two germline ends. CDR3 length: 14 residues. Looked up from germline, CDR1 is LNHDA and CDR2 is SQIVND (reference sequence). CDR3 sequence (DNA): TGTGCCAGTAGTCAAGGGGGGGCCAATGAAAAACTGTTTTTT. This translates into CASSQGGANEKLFF.

Details on this clone: The same CDR3 is also encoded by other DNA sequences in this sample. The chain uses TRBV11-2 and TRBJ1-5; no reliable D call. V was pared by 0 bases and J by 4 bases, with 4 bases between. This CDR3 contains 13 residues. Germline lookup yields CDR1 SGHAT and CDR2 FQNNGV. The chain's CDR3 is CASSLDRNQPQHF. In nucleotides, the CDR3 is TGTGCCAGCAGCTTAGACAGAAATCAGCCCCAGCATTTT. Supplemented by reference TRBV11-2 and TRBJ1-5, the full variable domain reads EAGVAQSPRYKIIEKRQSVAFWCNPISGHATLYWYQQILGQGPKLLIQFQNNGVVDDSQLPKDRFSAERLKGVDSTLKIQPAKLEDSAVYLCASSLDRNQPQHFGDGTRLSIL.

The J gene is TRBJ1-5, the V gene TRBV15, with D possibly matching TRBD1 (5 bases). CDR1 is LNHNV, CDR2 YYDKDF, per germline (reference sequence). The CDR3 has 14 residues. V shed 5 bases and J shed 7 bases, with 15 bases lying between them. The DNA of the CDR3 is TGTGCCACCAGCCCCGTCAGGGTCGGACAGCCCCAGCATTTT. Translated, it gives CATSPVRVGQPQHF.

The V gene is TRBV7-3, the J gene TRBJ2-5, with unresolved D. The CDR3 extends over 13 amino acids. Germline lookup yields CDR1 SGHTA and CDR2 FQGTGA. The V end was cut by 6 bases, the J end by 2 bases, with 10 bases between. This CDR3 is CASSKYRQETQYF. The DNA of the CDR3 is TGTGCCAGCAGTAAATACAGACAAGAGACCCAGTACTTC.

The V call is TRBV2, the J call TRBJ1-4; the match to TRBD1 covers 8 bases. This CDR3 is 18 amino acids long. Germline V gene lookup returns CDR1 SNHLY and CDR2 FYNNEI. J was trimmed by 2 bases and V by 6 bases; bases with no gene match: 14. The CDR3 bases are TGTGCCAGCAGGGATGCAGGGGGCATCGGGTGGACTAATGAAAAACTGTTTTTT. This gives the protein CASRDAGGIGWTNEKLFF.

The chain uses TRBV5-4 and TRBJ2-7; no clear D. CDR3 size: 14 residues. The V and J ends lost 1 base and 1 base respectively, with 9 bases between them. Per germline, CDR1 SGHNT and CDR2 YYREEE (reference sequence). The CDR3 loop reads CASSLYTQSYEQYF. The CDR3 coding sequence is TGTGCCAGCAGCTTGTATACGCAGTCCTACGAGCAGTACTTC.

This chain links TRBV13 with TRBJ1-1, with TRBD1 as a possible D gene (6 bases). Germline CDR1 is PRHDT and CDR2 is FYEKMQ (reference sequence). The CDR3 has 16 amino acids. Trimming took off 5 bases at V and 2 bases at J, with 18 bases between the two ends. CDR3 amino acids: CASSTPRGGVNTEAFF. CDR3 nucleotides: TGTGCCAGCAGCACGCCGCGAGGGGGGGTTAACACTGAAGCTTTCTTT.

This clone came up once. The genes are TRBV7-6 and TRBJ2-3; 9 nucleotides line up with TRBD2. The CDR3 is 16 residues long. The V gene's germline CDR1 is SGHVS and CDR2 FNYEAQ. Trimming took 3 bases from V and 5 from J; bases not matched to a gene: 9. The chain's CDR3 is CASSLIAGVVLDTQYF. The CDR3 region has the DNA TGTGCCAGCAGCTTGATAGCGGGAGTCGTCCTAGATACGCAGTATTTT.

This clone was counted between two and nine times. The rearrangement uses TRBV19 and TRBJ1-5; 10 nucleotides align to TRBD1. The CDR3 runs to 14 residues. Germline V gene lookup returns CDR1 LNHDA and CDR2 SQIVND (reference sequence). Trimming removed 6 bases from V and 10 bases from J; junction bases left unmatched: 9. CDR3 in amino acids: CASRFRDRGPPQHF. The CDR3 DNA reads TGTGCCAGTAGGTTTAGGGACAGGGGACCCCCCCAGCATTTT.

J is TRBJ2-7 and V is TRBV4-2; 8 bases match TRBD2. The CDR3 contains 15 residues. The V gene's germline CDR1 is LGHNA and CDR2 YNFKEQ. V shed 0 bases, J shed 5 bases, and the junction held 6 bases outside the gene matches. CDR3 coding DNA: TGTGCCAGCAGCCAAGAACCCCAGCGGGGGCACGAGCAGTACTTC. This codes for CASSQEPQRGHEQYF.

The chain links TRBV9 to TRBJ2-1, with D tentatively TRBD1 (6 bases). The CDR3 loop spans 15 amino acids. The V gene lost 3 bases and the J gene lost 3 bases, with 13 bases spanning the gap. Germline lookup yields CDR1 SGDLS and CDR2 YYNGEE. The CDR3 DNA reads TGTGCCAGCAGCGAAACACAGGGAGACTACAATGAGCAGTTCTTC. Protein: CASSETQGDYNEQFF.

This clone came up once. This sequence joins TRBV25-1 and TRBJ1-5; TRBD1 matches 7 bases. Trimming cost V 4 bases and J 3 bases; bases outside gene matches: 9. Per germline, CDR1 MGHDK and CDR2 SYGVNS. The CDR3 runs 16 residues. The chain's CDR3 is CASSGTGGGNNQPQHF. The CDR3, as DNA: TGTGCCAGCAGTGGGACTGGAGGGGGCAACAATCAGCCCCAGCATTTT. The full variable domain, completed using reference TRBV25-1 and TRBJ1-5, is EADIYQTPRYLVIGTGKKITLECSQTMGHDKMYWYQQDPGMELHLIHYSYGVNSTEKGDLSSESTVSRIRTEHFPLTLESARPSHTSQYLCASSGTGGGNNQPQHFGDGTRLSIL.